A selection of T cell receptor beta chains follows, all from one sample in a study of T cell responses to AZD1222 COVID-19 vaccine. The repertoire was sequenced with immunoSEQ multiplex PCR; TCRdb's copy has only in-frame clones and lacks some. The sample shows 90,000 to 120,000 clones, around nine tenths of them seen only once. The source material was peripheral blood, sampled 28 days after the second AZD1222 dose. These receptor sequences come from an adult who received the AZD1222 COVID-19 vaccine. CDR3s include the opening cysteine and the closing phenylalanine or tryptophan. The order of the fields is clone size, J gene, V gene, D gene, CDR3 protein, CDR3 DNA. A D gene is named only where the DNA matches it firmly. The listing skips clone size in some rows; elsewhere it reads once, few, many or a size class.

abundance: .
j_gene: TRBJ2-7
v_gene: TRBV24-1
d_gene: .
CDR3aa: CAIRSGLCEQYF
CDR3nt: TGTGCCATTCGATCAGGGTTGTGCGAGCAGTACTTC

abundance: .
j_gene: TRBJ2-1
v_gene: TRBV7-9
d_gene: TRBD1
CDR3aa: CASSARQGAHYNEQFF
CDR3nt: TGTGCCAGCAGCGCTCGACAGGGGGCCCACTACAATGAGCAGTTCTTC

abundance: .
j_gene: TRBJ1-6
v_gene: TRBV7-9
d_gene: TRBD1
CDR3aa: CASSYDRGLSPLHF
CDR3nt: TGTGCCAGCAGCTACGACAGGGGGCTTTCACCCCTCCACTTT

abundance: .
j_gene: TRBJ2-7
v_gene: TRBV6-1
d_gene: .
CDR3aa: CASSERGRGSGYEQYF
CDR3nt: TGTGCCAGCAGTGAAAGGGGGAGAGGGTCGGGCTACGAGCAGTACTTC

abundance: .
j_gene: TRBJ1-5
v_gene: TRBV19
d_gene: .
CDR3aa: CASSIATSQPQHF
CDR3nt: TGTGCCAGTAGTATTGCCACATCTCAGCCCCAGCATTTT

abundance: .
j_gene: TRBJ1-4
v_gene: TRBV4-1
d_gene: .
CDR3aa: CASSQDATNEKLFF
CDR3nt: TGCGCCAGCAGCCAGGATGCAACTAATGAAAAACTGTTTTTT

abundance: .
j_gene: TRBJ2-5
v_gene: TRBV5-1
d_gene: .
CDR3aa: CASSLKAGYQETQYF
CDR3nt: TGCGCCAGCAGCTTGAAGGCCGGCTACCAAGAGACCCAGTACTTC

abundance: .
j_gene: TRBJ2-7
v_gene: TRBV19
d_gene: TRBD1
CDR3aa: CASSKAGGNYEQYF
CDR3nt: TGTGCCAGTTCCAAAGCAGGGGGCAACTACGAGCAGTACTTC

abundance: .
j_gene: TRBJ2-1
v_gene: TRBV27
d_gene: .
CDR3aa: CASSVGSSYNEQFF
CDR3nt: TGTGCCAGCAGTGTTGGGAGCTCCTACAATGAGCAGTTCTTC

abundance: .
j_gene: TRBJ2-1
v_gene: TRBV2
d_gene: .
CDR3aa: CASSGGRGHNNEQFF
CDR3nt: TGTGCCAGCAGTGGGGGGAGGGGACACAACAATGAGCAGTTCTTC

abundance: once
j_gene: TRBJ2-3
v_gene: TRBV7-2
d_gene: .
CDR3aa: CASSLAERDTQYF
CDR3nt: TGTGCCAGCAGCTTAGCGGAACGAGATACGCAGTATTTT

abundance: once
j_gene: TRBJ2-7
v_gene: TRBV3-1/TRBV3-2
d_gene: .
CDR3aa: CASSQGKAGEQYF
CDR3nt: TGTGCCAGCAGCCAAGGCAAGGCGGGCGAGCAGTACTTC

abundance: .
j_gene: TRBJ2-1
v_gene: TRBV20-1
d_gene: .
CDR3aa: CSASTAWGGAIEQFF
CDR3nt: TGCAGTGCTAGTACCGCCTGGGGGGGGGCCATTGAGCAGTTCTTC

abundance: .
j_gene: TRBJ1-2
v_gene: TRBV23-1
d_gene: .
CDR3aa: CASSQSWEMDGYTF
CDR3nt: TGCGCCAGCAGTCAATCGTGGGAAATGGATGGCTACACCTTC

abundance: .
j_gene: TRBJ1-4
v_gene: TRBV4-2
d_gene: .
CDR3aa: CASSPPWTANEKLFF
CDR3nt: TGTGCCAGCAGCCCTCCTTGGACAGCTAATGAAAAACTGTTTTTT

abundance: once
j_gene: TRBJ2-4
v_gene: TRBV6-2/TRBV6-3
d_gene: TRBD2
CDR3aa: CASSYNGGGVAKNIQYF
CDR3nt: TGTGCCAGCAGTTACAACGGCGGGGGGGTAGCCAAAAACATTCAGTACTTC

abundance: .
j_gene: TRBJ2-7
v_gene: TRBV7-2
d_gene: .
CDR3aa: CASSSPLMRQISYEQYF
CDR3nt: TGTGCCAGCAGCTCCCCCTTGATGCGGCAGATCTCCTACGAGCAGTACTTC

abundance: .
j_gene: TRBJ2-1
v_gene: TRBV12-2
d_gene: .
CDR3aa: CASRLAPGRKNEQFF
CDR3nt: TGTGCAAGTCGCTTAGCTCCGGGACGGAAAAATGAGCAGTTCTTC

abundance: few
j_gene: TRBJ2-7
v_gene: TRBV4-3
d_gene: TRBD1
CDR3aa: CASSQTTGVLNEQYF
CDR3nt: TGCGCCAGCAGCCAAACCACAGGGGTTTTAAACGAGCAGTACTTC

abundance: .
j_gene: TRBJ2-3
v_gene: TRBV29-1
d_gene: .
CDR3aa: CSLEVLTDTQYF
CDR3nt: TGCAGCCTCGAAGTTCTCACAGATACGCAGTATTTT

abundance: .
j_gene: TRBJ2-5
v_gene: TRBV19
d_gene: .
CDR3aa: CASSIGTRGVETQYF
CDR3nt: TGTGCCAGTTCGATAGGCACTCGTGGGGTAGAGACCCAGTACTTC

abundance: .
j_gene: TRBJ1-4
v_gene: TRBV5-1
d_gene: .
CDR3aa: CASSLQGEEKLFF
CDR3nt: TGCGCCAGCAGCTTGCAAGGGGAAGAAAAACTGTTTTTT